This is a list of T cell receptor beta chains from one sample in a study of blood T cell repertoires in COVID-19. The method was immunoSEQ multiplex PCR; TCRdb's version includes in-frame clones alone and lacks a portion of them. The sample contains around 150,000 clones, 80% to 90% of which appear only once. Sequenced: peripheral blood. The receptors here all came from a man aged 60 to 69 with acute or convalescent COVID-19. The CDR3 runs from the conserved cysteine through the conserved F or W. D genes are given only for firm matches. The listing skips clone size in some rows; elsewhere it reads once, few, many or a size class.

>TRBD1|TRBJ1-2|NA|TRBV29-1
TGCAGCGCCATAGGGACAGCAAACTATGGCTACACCTTC
CSAIGTANYGYTF
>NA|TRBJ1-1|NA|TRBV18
TGTGCCAGCTCACTTAATGTGAGGGAGGGAGCTTTCTTT
CASSLNVREGAFF
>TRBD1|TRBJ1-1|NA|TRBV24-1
TGTGCCACCCGACAGGGGGCAGGGGACACTGAAGCTTTCTTT
CATRQGAGDTEAFF
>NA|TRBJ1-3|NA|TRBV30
TGTGCCTGGATAGGAAACACCATATATTTT
CAWIGNTIYF
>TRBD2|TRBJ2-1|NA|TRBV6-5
TGTGCCAGCAGGATAGCGGGAGAGGGATACAATGAGCAGTTCTTC
CASRIAGEGYNEQFF
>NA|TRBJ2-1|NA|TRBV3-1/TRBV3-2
TGTGCCAGCAGCCTCCGAATAGGGGGTGAGCAGTTCTTC
CASSLRIGGEQFF
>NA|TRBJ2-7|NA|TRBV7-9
TGTGCCAGCAGCGGTAGACAGCCGGGCGAGCAGTACTTC
CASSGRQPGEQYF
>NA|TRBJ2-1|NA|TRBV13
TGTGCCAGCAGCTTAGGGACTTCGGAGCAGTTCTTC
CASSLGTSEQFF
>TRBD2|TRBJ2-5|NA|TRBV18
TGTGCCAGCTCACCCGCGGGCGGGAGAGAGACCCAGTACTTC
CASSPAGGRETQYF
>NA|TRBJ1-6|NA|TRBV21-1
TGTGCCAGCACATACAGGGTTAGCTCCTATAATTCACCCCTCCACTTT
CASTYRVSSYNSPLHF
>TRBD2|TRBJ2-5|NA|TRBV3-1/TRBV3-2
TGTGCCAGCAGCCCCAGCGGGGCAGAAGAGACCCAGTACTTC
CASSPSGAEETQYF
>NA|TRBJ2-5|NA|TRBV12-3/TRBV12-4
TGTGCCAGCAGCAGATCCAAACAAGAGACCCAGTACTTC
CASSRSKQETQYF
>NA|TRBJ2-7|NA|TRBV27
TGTGCCAGCAGTTTAGGGCCGGACTCCTACGAGCAGTACTTC
CASSLGPDSYEQYF
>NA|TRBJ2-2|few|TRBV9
TGTGCCAGCAGCCCCGTACGGGCAGGGTTCGGGGAGCTGTTTTTT
CASSPVRAGFGELFF
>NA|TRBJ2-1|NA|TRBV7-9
TGTGCCAGCAGCCCCAGACCTCAGGATAGCTCCTACAATGAGCAGTTCTTC
CASSPRPQDSSYNEQFF
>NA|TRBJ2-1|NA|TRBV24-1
TGTGCCACCAGTGTTGAGGACAGAAGCTCCTACAATGAGCAGTTCTTC
CATSVEDRSSYNEQFF
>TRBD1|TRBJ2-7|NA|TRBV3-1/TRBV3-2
TGTGCCAGCAGGCATACAGGGGGCGAGCAGTACTTC
CASRHTGGEQYF
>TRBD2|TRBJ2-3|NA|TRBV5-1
TGCGCCAGCAGCAAGGAGGGACTAGCGCCAGATACGCAGTATTTT
CASSKEGLAPDTQYF
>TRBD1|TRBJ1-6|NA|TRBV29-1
TGCAGCGTAAAGGACAGGGTTGATTCACCCCTCCACTTT
CSVKDRVDSPLHF
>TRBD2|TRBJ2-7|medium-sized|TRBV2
TGTGCCAGCAGGGTAACGCCGGGAGGATACTACGAGCAGTACTTC
CASRVTPGGYYEQYF
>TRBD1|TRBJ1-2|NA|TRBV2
TGTGCCAGCAGTCGACAGGGGACTAACTATGGCTACACCTTC
CASSRQGTNYGYTF
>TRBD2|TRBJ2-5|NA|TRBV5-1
TGCGCCAGCAGCTTGTTGGGACTAGCGGGGGAGACCCAGTACTTC
CASSLLGLAGETQYF
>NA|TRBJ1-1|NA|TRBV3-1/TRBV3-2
TGTGCCAGCAGCCAAGAAGGGGTTACTGAAGCTTTCTTT
CASSQEGVTEAFF
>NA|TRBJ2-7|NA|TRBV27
TGTGCCAGCAGTCGCGGATCGACCGGCTCCTACGAGCAGTACTTC
CASSRGSTGSYEQYF
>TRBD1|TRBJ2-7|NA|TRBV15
TGTGCCACCAGCGTACCCCGGGACAGGGGCTACGAGCAGTACTTC
CATSVPRDRGYEQYF
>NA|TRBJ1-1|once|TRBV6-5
TGTGCCAGCAGTTACTCCAGGAACACTGAAGCTTTCTTT
CASSYSRNTEAFF
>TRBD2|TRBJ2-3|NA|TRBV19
TGTGCCAGTAGTATAGGGACTAGCGGGATTAATACGCAGTATTTT
CASSIGTSGINTQYF
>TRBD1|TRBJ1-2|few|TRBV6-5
TGTGCCAGCAGGCCGACAGGGCTGAAGTTCTATGGCTACACCTTC
CASRPTGLKFYGYTF
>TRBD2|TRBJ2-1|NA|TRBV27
TGTGCCAGCAGTTTATGGGCTAGCGGGAGGGAGAAGCAGTTCTTC
CASSLWASGREKQFF
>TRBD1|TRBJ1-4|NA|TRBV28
TGTGCCAGCAGTTTGGGGACAGACCCAACTAATGAAAAACTGTTTTTT
CASSLGTDPTNEKLFF
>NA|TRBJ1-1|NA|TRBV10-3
TGTGCCACTCGGGGAGTTAACACTGAAGCTTTCTTT
CATRGVNTEAFF